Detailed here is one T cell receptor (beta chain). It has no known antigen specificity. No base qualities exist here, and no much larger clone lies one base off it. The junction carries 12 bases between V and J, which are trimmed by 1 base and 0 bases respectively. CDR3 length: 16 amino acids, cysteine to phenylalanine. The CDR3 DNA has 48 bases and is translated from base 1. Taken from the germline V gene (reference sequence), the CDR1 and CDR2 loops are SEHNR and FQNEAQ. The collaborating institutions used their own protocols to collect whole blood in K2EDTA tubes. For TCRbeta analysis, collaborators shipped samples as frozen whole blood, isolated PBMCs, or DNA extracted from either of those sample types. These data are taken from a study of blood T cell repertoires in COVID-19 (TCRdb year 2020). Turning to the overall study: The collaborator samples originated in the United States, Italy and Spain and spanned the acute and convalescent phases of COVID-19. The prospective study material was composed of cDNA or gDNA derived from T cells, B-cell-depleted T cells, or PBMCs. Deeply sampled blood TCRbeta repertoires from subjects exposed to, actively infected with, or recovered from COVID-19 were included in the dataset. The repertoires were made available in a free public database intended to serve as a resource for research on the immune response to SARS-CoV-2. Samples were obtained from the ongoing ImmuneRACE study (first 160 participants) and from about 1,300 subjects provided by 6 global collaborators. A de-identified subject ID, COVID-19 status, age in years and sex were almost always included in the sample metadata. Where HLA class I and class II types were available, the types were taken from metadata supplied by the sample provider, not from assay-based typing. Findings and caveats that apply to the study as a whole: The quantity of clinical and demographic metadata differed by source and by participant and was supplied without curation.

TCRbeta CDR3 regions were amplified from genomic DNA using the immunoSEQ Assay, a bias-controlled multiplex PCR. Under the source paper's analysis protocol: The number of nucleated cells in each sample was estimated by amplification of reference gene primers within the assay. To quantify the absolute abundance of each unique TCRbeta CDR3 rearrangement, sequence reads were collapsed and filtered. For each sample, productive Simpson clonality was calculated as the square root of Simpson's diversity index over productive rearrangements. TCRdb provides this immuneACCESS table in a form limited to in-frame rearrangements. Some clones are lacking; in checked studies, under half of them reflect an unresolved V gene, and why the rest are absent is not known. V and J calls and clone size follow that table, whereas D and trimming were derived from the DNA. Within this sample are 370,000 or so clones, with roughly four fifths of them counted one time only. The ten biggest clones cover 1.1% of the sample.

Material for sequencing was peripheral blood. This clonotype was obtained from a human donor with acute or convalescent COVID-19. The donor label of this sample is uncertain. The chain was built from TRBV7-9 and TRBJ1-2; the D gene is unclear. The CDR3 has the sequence CASSLGGGSTNYGYTF. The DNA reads TGTGCCAGCAGCTTAGGAGGAGGCTCTACTAACTATGGCTACACCTTC.